Each of the 2 T cell receptor beta chains below was sequenced from the same sample in a study of cytomegalovirus exposure and HLA in healthy donors. Assay: immunoSEQ multiplex PCR; the TCRdb copy retains only in-frame clones and omits some. The data show a few hundred thousand clones, roughly 90% seen once. Sequenced input: PBMCs. Receptor source: a woman younger than 30 in good health and CMV-seronegative.

The chain carries TRBV5-1 and TRBJ2-1; TRBD1 aligns across 7 bases. CDR1 is SGHRS, CDR2 YFSETQ, per germline. The CDR3 has 17 amino acids. The trim removed 0 bases at V and 2 bases at J, leaving 8 bases unmatched. The CDR3 DNA reads TGCGCCAGCAGCTTGGTTCCCAGACAGGGTCCCTACAATGAGCAGTTCTTC. Its translation is CASSLVPRQGPYNEQFF.

This clone was observed once. V is TRBV7-9 and J is TRBJ2-7; unclear D gene. There are 11 residues in the CDR3. Trimming shortened V by 4 bases and J by 6 bases, and 7 bases separated the two germline ends. In germline, CDR1 is SEHNR, CDR2 FQNEAQ (reference sequence). DNA of the CDR3: TGTGCCAGCAGCTCCCAGGCCGAGCAGTACTTC. Residues: CASSSQAEQYF.